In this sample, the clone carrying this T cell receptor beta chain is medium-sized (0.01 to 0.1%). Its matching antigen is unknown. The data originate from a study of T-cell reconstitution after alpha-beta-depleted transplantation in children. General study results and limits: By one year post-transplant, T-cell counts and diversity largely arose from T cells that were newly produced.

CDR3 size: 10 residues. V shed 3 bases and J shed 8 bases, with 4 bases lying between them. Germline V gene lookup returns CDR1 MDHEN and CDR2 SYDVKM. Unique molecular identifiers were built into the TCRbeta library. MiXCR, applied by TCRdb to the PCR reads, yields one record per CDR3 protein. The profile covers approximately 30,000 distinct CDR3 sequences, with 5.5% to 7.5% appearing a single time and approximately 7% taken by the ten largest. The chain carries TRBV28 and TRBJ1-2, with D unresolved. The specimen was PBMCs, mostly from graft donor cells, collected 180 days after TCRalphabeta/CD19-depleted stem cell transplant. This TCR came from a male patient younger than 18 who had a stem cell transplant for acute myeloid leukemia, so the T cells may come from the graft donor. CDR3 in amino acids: CASSFKGYTF. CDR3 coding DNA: TGTGCCAGCAGTTTTAAGGGCTACACCTTC.